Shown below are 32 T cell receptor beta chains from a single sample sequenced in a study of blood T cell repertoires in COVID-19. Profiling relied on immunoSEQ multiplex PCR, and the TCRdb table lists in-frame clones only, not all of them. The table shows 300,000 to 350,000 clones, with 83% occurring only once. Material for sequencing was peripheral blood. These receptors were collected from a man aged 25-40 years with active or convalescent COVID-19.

CDR3 nucleotide sequence: TGTGCCAGCAGTTACGGGGATGACACTGAAGCTTTCTTT. Its protein product is CASSYGDDTEAFF. The chain carries TRBV13 and TRBJ1-1; the D is unclear. The germline gives CDR1 PRHDT, CDR2 FYEKMQ (reference sequence). Trimming pared 6 bases from V and 3 bases from J, leaving 11 bases between. The CDR3 extends over 13 amino acids.

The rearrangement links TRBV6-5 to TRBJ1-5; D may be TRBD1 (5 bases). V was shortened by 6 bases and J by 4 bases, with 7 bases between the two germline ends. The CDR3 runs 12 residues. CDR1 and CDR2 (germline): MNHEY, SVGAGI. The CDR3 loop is CASRTANQPQHF. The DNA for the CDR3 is TGTGCCAGCAGGACAGCTAATCAGCCCCAGCATTTT.

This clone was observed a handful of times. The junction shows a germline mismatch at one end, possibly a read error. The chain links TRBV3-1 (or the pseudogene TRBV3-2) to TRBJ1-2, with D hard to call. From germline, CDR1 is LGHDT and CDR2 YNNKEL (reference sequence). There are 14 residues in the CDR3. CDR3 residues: CASSQDRRALGSVF. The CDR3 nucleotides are TGTGCCAGCAGCCAAGATAGGCGGGCCCTAGGATCAGTCTTC.

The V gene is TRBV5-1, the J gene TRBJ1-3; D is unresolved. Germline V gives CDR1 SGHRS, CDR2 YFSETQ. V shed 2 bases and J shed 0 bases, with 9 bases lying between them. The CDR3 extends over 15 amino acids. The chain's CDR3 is CASSFNSYSGNTIYF. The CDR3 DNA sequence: TGCGCCAGCAGCTTCAACAGTTACTCTGGAAACACCATATATTTT.

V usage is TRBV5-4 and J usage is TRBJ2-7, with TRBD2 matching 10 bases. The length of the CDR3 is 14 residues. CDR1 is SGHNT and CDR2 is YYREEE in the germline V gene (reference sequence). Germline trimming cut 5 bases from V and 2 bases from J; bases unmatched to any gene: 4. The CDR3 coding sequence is TGTGCCAGCAGGCTAGCGGGGGCGGCCTACGAGCAGTACTTC. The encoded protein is CASRLAGAAYEQYF. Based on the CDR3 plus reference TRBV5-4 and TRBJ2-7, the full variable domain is ETGVTQSPTHLIKTRGQQVTLRCSSQSGHNTVSWYQQALGQGPQFIFQYYREEENGRGNFPPRFSGLQFPNYSSELNVNALELDDSALYLCASRLAGAAYEQYFGPGTRLTVT.

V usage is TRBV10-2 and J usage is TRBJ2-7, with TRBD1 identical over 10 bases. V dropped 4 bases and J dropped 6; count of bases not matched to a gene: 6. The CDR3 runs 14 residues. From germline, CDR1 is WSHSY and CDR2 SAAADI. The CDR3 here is CASSVDRGSAEQYF. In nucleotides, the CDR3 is TGCGCCAGCAGTGTGGACAGGGGGTCGGCCGAGCAGTACTTC.

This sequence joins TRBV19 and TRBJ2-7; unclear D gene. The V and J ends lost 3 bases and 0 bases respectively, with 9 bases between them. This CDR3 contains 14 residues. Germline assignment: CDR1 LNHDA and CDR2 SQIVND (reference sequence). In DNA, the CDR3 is TGTGCCAGTAGTATTGGCGGTTACTCCTACGAGCAGTACTTC. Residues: CASSIGGYSYEQYF.

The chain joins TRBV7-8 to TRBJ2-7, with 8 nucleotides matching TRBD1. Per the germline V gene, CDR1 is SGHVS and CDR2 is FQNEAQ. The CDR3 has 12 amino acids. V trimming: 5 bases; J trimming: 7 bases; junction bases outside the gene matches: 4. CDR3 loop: CASSLRTGEQYF. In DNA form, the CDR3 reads TGTGCCAGCAGCCTAAGGACAGGGGAGCAGTACTTC.

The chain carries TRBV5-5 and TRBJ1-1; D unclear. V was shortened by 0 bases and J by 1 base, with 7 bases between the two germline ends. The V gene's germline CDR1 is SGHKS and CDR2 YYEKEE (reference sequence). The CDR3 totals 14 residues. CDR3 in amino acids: CASSLDSGNTEAFF. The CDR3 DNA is TGTGCCAGCAGCTTGGACAGTGGGAACACTGAAGCTTTCTTT.

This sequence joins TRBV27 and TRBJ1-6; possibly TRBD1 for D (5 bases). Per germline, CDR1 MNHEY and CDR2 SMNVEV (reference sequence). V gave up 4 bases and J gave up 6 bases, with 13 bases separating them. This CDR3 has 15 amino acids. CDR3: CASSWGVLTNSPLHF. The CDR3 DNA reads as TGTGCCAGCAGTTGGGGGGTTCTCACTAATTCACCCCTCCACTTT.

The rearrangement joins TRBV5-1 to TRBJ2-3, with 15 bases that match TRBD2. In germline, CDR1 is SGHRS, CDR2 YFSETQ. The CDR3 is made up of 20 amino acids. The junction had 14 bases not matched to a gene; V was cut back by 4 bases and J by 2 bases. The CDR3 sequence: CASSRRDSWTSGGVTDTQYF. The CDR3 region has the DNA TGCGCCAGCAGCCGGCGGGACAGCTGGACTAGCGGGGGGGTCACAGATACGCAGTATTTT.

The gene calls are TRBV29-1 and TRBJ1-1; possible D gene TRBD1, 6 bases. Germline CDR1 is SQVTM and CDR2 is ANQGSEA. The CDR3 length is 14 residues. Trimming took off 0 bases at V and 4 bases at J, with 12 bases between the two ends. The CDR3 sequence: CSVEESGGPTEAFF. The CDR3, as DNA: TGCAGCGTTGAAGAGAGCGGGGGGCCCACTGAAGCTTTCTTT.

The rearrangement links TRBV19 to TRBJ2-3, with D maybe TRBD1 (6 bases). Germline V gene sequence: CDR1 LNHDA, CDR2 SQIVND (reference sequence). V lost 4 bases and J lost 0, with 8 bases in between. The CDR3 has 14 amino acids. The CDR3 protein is CASSRQASTDTQYF. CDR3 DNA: TGTGCCAGTAGTAGACAGGCTAGCACAGATACGCAGTATTTT.

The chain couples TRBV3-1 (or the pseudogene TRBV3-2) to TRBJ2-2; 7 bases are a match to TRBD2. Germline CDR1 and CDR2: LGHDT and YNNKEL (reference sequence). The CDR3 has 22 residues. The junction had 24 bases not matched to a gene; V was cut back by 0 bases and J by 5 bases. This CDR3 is CASSQEFPSRTRSLTRTGELFF. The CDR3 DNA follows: TGTGCCAGCAGCCAAGAATTTCCTTCCAGGACTAGGTCTTTGACGAGGACCGGGGAGCTGTTTTTT.

The CDR3 is CASSLADQETQYF. The CDR3 DNA follows: TGTGCCAGCAGCTTAGCAGATCAAGAGACCCAGTACTTC. The chain recombines TRBV7-3 with TRBJ2-5; D gene unclear. With 2 bases removed from V and 2 bases from J, the gap between germline ends came to 6 bases. The CDR3 loop spans 13 amino acids. CDR1 and CDR2 from the germline V gene are SGHTA and FQGTGA.

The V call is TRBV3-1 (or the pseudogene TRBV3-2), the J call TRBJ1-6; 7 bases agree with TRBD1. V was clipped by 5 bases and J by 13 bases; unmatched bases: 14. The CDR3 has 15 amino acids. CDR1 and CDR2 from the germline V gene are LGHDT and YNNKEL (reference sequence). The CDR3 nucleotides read TGTGCCAGCAGCTCAAGAAGGGGCGCAGGGGGTCCCCTCCACTTT. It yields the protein CASSSRRGAGGPLHF.

The CDR3 sequence: CSVGEDRALAGHYNEQFF. CDR3 DNA: TGCAGCGTGGGAGAGGACAGGGCTCTAGCGGGACACTACAATGAGCAGTTCTTC. The chain employs TRBV29-1 and TRBJ2-1, with a weak D call TRBD2 (9 bases). CDR1 is SQVTM, CDR2 ANQGSEA, per germline. V shed 6 bases and J shed 3 bases, with 27 bases lying between them. This CDR3 comprises 18 residues.

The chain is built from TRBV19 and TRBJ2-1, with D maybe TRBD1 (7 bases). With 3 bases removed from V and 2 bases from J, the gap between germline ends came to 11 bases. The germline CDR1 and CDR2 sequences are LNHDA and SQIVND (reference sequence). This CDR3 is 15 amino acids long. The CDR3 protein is CASSMEGAPYNEQFF. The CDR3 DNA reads TGTGCCAGTAGTATGGAGGGGGCTCCCTACAATGAGCAGTTCTTC.

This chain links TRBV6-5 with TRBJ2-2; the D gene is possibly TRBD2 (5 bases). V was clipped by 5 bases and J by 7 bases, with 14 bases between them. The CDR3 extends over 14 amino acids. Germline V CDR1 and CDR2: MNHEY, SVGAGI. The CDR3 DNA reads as TGTGCCAGCAGTCGCACTACTAGGGTCGGGGAGCTGTTTTTT. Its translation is CASSRTTRVGELFF.

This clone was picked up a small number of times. The CDR3 is CASSHDRGEVLSPLHF. The DNA of the CDR3 is TGTGCCAGCAGTCATGATCGGGGGGAGGTCCTTTCACCCCTCCACTTT. This sequence joins TRBV27 and TRBJ1-6, with D possibly being TRBD1 (5 bases). From germline, CDR1 is MNHEY and CDR2 SMNVEV (reference sequence). CDR3 length: 16 residues. The V end was cut by 5 bases, the J end by 9 bases, with 20 bases between.

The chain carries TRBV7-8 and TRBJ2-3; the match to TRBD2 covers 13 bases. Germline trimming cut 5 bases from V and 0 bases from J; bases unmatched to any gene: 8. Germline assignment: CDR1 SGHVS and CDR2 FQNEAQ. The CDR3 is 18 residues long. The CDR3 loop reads CASSHRLAGGRSTDTQYF. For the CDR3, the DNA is TGTGCCAGCAGCCATCGACTAGCGGGAGGTCGGAGCACAGATACGCAGTATTTT.

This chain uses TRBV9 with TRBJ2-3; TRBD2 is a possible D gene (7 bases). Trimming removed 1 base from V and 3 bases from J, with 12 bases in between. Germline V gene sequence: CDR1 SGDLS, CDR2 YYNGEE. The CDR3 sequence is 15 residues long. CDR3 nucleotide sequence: TGTGCCAGCAGCGTAAAGGCGGGGGCTACAGATACGCAGTATTTT. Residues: CASSVKAGATDTQYF.

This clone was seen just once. CDR3 coding DNA: TGTGCCAGCGACAACCAAGAGACCCAGTACTTC. This encodes CASDNQETQYF. The chain combines TRBV2 with TRBJ2-5; no clear D gene. V was shortened by 8 bases and J by 0 bases, with 4 bases between the two germline ends. Germline CDR1 reads SNHLY; CDR2 reads FYNNEI. This CDR3 is built from 11 residues.

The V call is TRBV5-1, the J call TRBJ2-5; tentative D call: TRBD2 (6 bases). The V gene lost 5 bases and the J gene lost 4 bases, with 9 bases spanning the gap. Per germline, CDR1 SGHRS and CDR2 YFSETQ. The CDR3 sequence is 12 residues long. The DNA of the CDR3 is TGCGCCAGCAGAAAGGAGGGAGAGACCCAGTACTTC. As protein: CASRKEGETQYF.

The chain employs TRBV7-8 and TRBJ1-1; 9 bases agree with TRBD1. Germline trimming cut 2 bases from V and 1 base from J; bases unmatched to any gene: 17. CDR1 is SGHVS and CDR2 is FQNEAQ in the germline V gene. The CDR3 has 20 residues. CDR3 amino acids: CASSLRDDRGRHEGNTEAFF. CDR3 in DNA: TGTGCCAGCAGCTTAAGGGACGACAGGGGGAGGCATGAGGGGAACACTGAAGCTTTCTTT.

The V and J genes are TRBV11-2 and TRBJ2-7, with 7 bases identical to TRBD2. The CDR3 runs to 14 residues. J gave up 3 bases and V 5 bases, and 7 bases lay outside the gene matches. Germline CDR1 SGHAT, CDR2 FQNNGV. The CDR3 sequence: CASSPNAGVYEQYF. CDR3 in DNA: TGTGCCAGCAGCCCAAATGCGGGAGTCTACGAGCAGTACTTC.

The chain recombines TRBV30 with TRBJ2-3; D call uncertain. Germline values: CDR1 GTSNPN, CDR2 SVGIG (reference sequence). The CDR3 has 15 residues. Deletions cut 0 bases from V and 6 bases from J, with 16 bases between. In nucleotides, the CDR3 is TGTGCCTGGAGTGTATTATTCAGTCACGGGGATACGCAGTATTTT. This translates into CAWSVLFSHGDTQYF.

The CDR3 sequence: CASSEMSSDGNSPLHF. CDR3 in DNA: TGTGCCAGCAGTGAGATGAGTTCAGACGGGAATTCACCCCTCCACTTT. V is TRBV6-1 and J is TRBJ1-6; D gene ambiguous. With 3 bases removed from V and 7 bases from J, the gap between germline ends came to 16 bases. Germline V gives CDR1 MNHNS, CDR2 SASEGT. The CDR3 length is 16 residues.

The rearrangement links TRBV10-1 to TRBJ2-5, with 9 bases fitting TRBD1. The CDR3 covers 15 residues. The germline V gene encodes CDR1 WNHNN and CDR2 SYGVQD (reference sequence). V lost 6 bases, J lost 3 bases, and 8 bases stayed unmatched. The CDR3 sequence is CASRGQGLTEETQYF. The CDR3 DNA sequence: TGCGCCAGCAGGGGACAGGGCCTCACGGAAGAGACCCAGTACTTC.

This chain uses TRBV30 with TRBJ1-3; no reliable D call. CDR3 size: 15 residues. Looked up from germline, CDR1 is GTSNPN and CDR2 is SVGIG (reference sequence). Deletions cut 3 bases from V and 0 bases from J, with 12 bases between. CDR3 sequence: CAWSPRRSSGNTIYF. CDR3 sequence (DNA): TGTGCCTGGAGCCCAAGGAGGAGCTCTGGAAACACCATATATTTT. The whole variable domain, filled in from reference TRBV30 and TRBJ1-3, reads SQTIHQWPATLVQPVGSPLSLECTVEGTSNPNLYWYRQAAGRGLQLLFYSVGIGQISSEVPQNLSASRPQDRQFILSSKKLLLSDSGFYLCAWSPRRSSGNTIYFGEGSWLTVV.

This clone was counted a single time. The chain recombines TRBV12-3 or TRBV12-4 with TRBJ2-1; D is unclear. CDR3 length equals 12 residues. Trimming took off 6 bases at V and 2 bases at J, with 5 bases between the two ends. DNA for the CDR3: TGTGCCAGCAGCCAGACCTACAATGAGCAGTTCTTC. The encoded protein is CASSQTYNEQFF.

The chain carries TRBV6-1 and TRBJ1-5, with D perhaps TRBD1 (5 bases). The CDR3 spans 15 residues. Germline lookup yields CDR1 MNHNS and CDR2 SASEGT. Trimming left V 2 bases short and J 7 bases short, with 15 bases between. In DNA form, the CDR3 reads TGTGCCAGCAGTGAAACGGGCCAGGGCAGCCAGCCCCAGCATTTT. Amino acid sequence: CASSETGQGSQPQHF.